A selection of T cell receptor beta chains follows, all from one sample in a study of blood T cells in healthy people across ages. TCRdb used MiXCR to reprocess the 5' RACE reads, holding one entry per CDR3 protein. The data show about a million distinct CDR3 sequences, roughly two fifths seen once. The sample taken for sequencing was blood. These receptors were collected from a man aged 18 to 29 in good health. Both conserved end residues are part of each CDR3. Each record gives: clone size, D gene, J gene, V gene, CDR3 length, CDR3 protein, CDR3 DNA. D genes are given only for firm matches. Size is stated for part of the rows, as once, few or many counts, or as a class when the clone is expanded.

few | TRBD1 | TRBJ1-1 | TRBV7-2 | 14 | CASSPEGARTEAFF | TGTGCCAGCAGCCCGGAGGGGGCGAGGACTGAAGCTTTCTTT
NA | TRBD1 | TRBJ2-5 | TRBV4-1 | 16 | CASSQDMGRGRETQYF | TGCGCCAGCAGCCAAGATATGGGCAGGGGGCGTGAGACCCAGTACTTC
NA | TRBD1 | TRBJ1-1 | TRBV14 | 19 | CASSLGGGTGGLRYTEAFF | TGTGCCAGCAGCCTAGGAGGCGGGACAGGGGGCCTTAGGTACACTGAAGCTTTCTTT
NA | NA | TRBJ1-1 | TRBV7-2 | 14 | CASSQAGGKTEAFF | TGTGCCAGCAGCCAGGCAGGAGGTAAAACTGAAGCTTTCTTT
few | NA | TRBJ2-1 | TRBV2 | 15 | CASSRDFFSYNEQFF | TGTGCCAGCAGTAGGGACTTCTTCTCCTACAATGAGCAGTTCTTC
many | TRBD1 | TRBJ1-1 | TRBV7-9 | 15 | CASSERGRGFTEAFF | TGTGCCAGCAGCGAGAGGGGGCGAGGTTTCACTGAAGCTTTCTTT
many | TRBD1 | TRBJ2-1 | TRBV4-3 | 17 | CASSPNFPGQGYNEQFF | TGCGCCAGCAGCCCAAATTTCCCGGGACAGGGCTACAATGAGCAGTTCTTC
few | NA | TRBJ1-4 | TRBV7-9 | 16 | CASSSDPGQRNEKLFF | TGTGCCAGCAGCTCCGACCCAGGACAGCGGAATGAAAAACTGTTTTTT
few | TRBD1 | TRBJ2-7 | TRBV20-1 | 14 | CSARTGQGAYEQYF | TGCAGTGCTAGAACGGGACAGGGGGCCTACGAGCAGTACTTC
NA | TRBD2 | TRBJ2-1 | TRBV29-1 | 14 | CSAKTSGSFSEQFF | TGCAGCGCAAAGACTAGCGGGAGTTTTAGTGAGCAGTTCTTC
NA | NA | TRBJ2-2 | TRBV4-2 | 17 | CASSQDMVGRGTGELFF | TGTGCCAGCAGCCAAGACATGGTTGGTCGAGGAACCGGGGAGCTGTTTTTT
NA | NA | TRBJ1-1 | TRBV5-1 | 13 | CASSVYRETEAFF | TGCGCCAGCAGCGTATACCGGGAGACTGAAGCTTTCTTT
few | NA | TRBJ2-1 | TRBV4-1 | 15 | CASSSRVIGGNEQFF | TGCGCCAGCAGCTCTAGAGTGATTGGGGGCAATGAGCAGTTCTTC
once | NA | TRBJ1-6 | TRBV10-3 | 13 | CAISEFYEDGTHF | TGTGCCATCAGTGAGTTCTATGAGGACGGTACCCACTTT
few | NA | TRBJ2-7 | TRBV27 | 12 | CASTPLVNEQYF | TGTGCCAGCACCCCCCTCGTCAACGAGCAGTACTTC
few | TRBD1 | TRBJ2-1 | TRBV5-1 | 16 | CASTWTGGESYNEQFF | TGCGCCAGCACCTGGACAGGGGGCGAGTCCTACAATGAGCAGTTCTTC
NA | TRBD1 | TRBJ1-1 | TRBV25-1 | 16 | CASSERQGPGDTEAFF | TGTGCCAGCAGTGAGAGACAGGGACCGGGGGACACTGAAGCTTTCTTT
NA | TRBD2 | TRBJ2-7 | TRBV9 | 15 | CASSAGLAGPQGQYF | TGTGCCAGCAGCGCAGGACTAGCGGGGCCCCAGGGGCAGTACTTC
NA | NA | TRBJ2-5 | TRBV28 | 15 | CASSFGAAQAETQYF | TGTGCCAGCAGTTTTGGTGCGGCTCAAGCGGAGACCCAGTACTTC
few | TRBD1 | TRBJ2-3 | TRBV20-1 | 15 | CSANANRGMTDTQYF | TGCAGTGCTAACGCAAACAGGGGAATGACAGATACGCAGTATTTT
NA | NA | TRBJ2-7 | TRBV5-1 | 13 | CASSLAQHNEQYF | TGCGCCAGCAGCTTGGCTCAGCACAATGAGCAGTACTTC
few | NA | TRBJ2-1 | TRBV6-5 | 14 | CASSYGVQGNEQFF | TGTGCCAGCAGTTACGGGGTGCAAGGGAATGAGCAGTTCTTC
NA | TRBD1 | TRBJ1-1 | TRBV19 | 17 | CASSGDRGRRGNTEAFF | TGTGCCAGTAGTGGGGACAGGGGGCGAAGGGGGAACACTGAAGCTTTCTTT
NA | NA | TRBJ2-7 | TRBV21-1 | 18 | CASSKTSGVRTGKYEQYF | TGTGCCAGCAGCAAGACAAGTGGGGTGAGGACAGGGAAATACGAGCAGTACTTC
few | TRBD1 | TRBJ2-1 | TRBV12-3/TRBV12-4 | 15 | CASRTGQGMYNEQFF | TGTGCCAGCAGAACGGGACAGGGAATGTACAATGAGCAGTTCTTC
few | NA | TRBJ2-7 | TRBV6-5 | 13 | CASSYSGRDEQYF | TGTGCCAGCAGTTACTCTGGCAGGGACGAGCAGTACTTC
few | NA | TRBJ2-4 | TRBV5-6 | 16 | CASSLAPDIPKNIQYF | TGTGCCAGCAGCTTGGCCCCGGACATCCCCAAAAACATTCAGTACTTC
few | NA | TRBJ1-4 | TRBV9 | 16 | CASSVEDGGNNEKLFF | TGTGCCAGCAGCGTAGAGGACGGGGGGAATAATGAAAAACTGTTTTTT
NA | TRBD2 | TRBJ2-3 | TRBV4-1 | 14 | CASSQLGLPDTQYF | TGCGCCAGCAGCCAGCTGGGACTACCGGATACGCAGTATTTT
NA | NA | TRBJ2-3 | TRBV7-2 | 14 | CASSNARTTDTQYF | TGTGCCAGCAGCAACGCCAGGACCACAGATACGCAGTATTTT
NA | TRBD1 | TRBJ1-1 | TRBV20-1 | 17 | CSAVHPGRGRGNTEAFF | TGCAGTGCAGTCCATCCTGGCAGGGGGCGCGGGAACACTGAAGCTTTCTTT
many | TRBD1 | TRBJ1-5 | TRBV7-2 | 14 | CASSSRQGGQPQHF | TGTGCCAGCAGCTCCCGACAGGGAGGGCAGCCCCAGCATTTT
NA | TRBD2 | TRBJ2-1 | TRBV6-2/TRBV6-3 | 15 | CATDRLAGGSNEQFF | TGTGCCACCGACAGACTAGCGGGGGGATCCAATGAGCAGTTCTTC
NA | NA | TRBJ2-7 | TRBV4-1 | 17 | CASSQPPAAPSYNEQYF | TGCGCCAGCAGCCAACCCCCGGCAGCCCCTTCCTACAATGAGCAGTACTTC
many | NA | TRBJ2-3 | TRBV20-1 | 16 | CSAPPQGGTSTDTQYF | TGCAGTGCGCCGCCCCAGGGGGGTACTAGCACAGATACGCAGTATTTT
NA | NA | TRBJ1-2 | TRBV20-1 | 14 | CSARVSEKDYGYIF | TGCAGTGCTAGAGTTTCCGAAAAGGACTATGGCTACATCTTC
NA | TRBD1 | TRBJ1-6 | TRBV5-1 | 16 | CASSLEGNRGTSPLHF | TGCGCCAGCAGCTTGGAGGGTAACAGGGGGACTTCACCCCTCCACTTT
NA | NA | TRBJ2-7 | TRBV14 | 15 | CASSQEGVVHNEQYF | TGTGCCAGCAGCCAAGAAGGGGTGGTCCACAATGAGCAGTACTTC
few | NA | TRBJ2-5 | TRBV7-9 | 14 | CASSPLTGLETQYF | TGTGCCAGCAGCCCACTTACCGGACTTGAGACCCAGTACTTC
NA | NA | TRBJ1-4 | TRBV10-3 | 15 | CSISGTGSANEKRFF | TGTTCCATCAGTGGGACGGGATCTGCTAATGAAAAACGGTTTTTT
NA | NA | TRBJ2-3 | TRBV4-3 | 17 | CASSQATPGATTDTQYF | TGCGCCAGCAGCCAAGCAACCCCGGGGGCAACCACAGATACGCAGTATTTT
many | NA | TRBJ2-1 | TRBV7-9 | 15 | CASSSPGFSYNEQFF | TGTGCCAGCAGCTCCCCGGGATTCTCCTACAATGAGCAGTTCTTC
NA | TRBD2 | TRBJ2-1 | TRBV3-1 | 15 | CASRDGTSGSREQFF | TGTGCCAGCAGGGACGGGACTAGCGGGAGTCGTGAGCAGTTCTTC
NA | NA | TRBJ1-1 | TRBV20-1 | 12 | CSARSPVQKAFF | TGCAGTGCTAGATCGCCAGTGCAAAAAGCTTTCTTT
NA | NA | TRBJ2-7 | TRBV7-2 | 14 | CASSAVRNGYEQYF | TGTGCCAGCAGCGCTGTAAGGAACGGCTACGAGCAGTACTTC
few | NA | TRBJ2-1 | TRBV7-2 | 15 | CASSLRRAELDEQFF | TGTGCCAGCAGCTTAAGGAGAGCCGAATTGGATGAGCAGTTCTTC
few | NA | TRBJ2-3 | TRBV14 | 15 | CASSHHGGYTDTQYF | TGTGCCAGCAGCCATCACGGGGGATACACAGATACGCAGTATTTT
few | NA | TRBJ1-1 | TRBV29-1 | 14 | CSAERAGLNTEAFF | TGCAGCGCAGAACGCGCAGGGTTGAACACTGAAGCTTTCTTT
NA | NA | TRBJ2-4 | TRBV27 | 16 | CAGSLGNPLAKNIQYF | TGTGCCGGCAGTTTAGGAAATCCCCTAGCCAAAAACATTCAGTACTTC
NA | NA | TRBJ2-2 | TRBV4-3 | 15 | CASSQDIGLPGELFF | TGCGCCAGCAGCCAAGATATTGGCCTCCCCGGGGAGCTGTTTTTT
NA | NA | TRBJ2-7 | TRBV4-3 | 13 | CASSQDPSSEQYF | TGCGCCAGCAGCCAAGATCCTTCGAGCGAGCAGTACTTC
NA | TRBD2 | TRBJ2-1 | TRBV5-1 | 16 | CASSRLSGGNVNEQFF | TGCGCCAGCAGCCGGCTTAGCGGGGGAAACGTCAATGAGCAGTTCTTC
NA | TRBD2 | TRBJ2-1 | TRBV4-2 | 18 | CASSQDRHSGGAYNEQFF | TGTGCCAGCAGCCAAGACCGGCATAGCGGGGGGGCCTATAATGAGCAGTTCTTC
few | TRBD1 | TRBJ2-5 | TRBV25-1 | 16 | CASSESVGTDQETQYF | TGTGCCAGCAGTGAATCTGTCGGGACAGATCAAGAGACCCAGTACTTC
few | NA | TRBJ2-7 | TRBV5-6 | 13 | CASSSQGPYEQYF | TGTGCCAGCAGCTCGCAGGGACCCTACGAGCAGTACTTC
NA | NA | TRBJ1-5 | TRBV6-1 | 15 | CASSEFTGSNQPQHF | TGTGCCAGCAGTGAATTCACGGGTAGCAATCAGCCCCAGCATTTT
NA | NA | TRBJ2-7 | TRBV29-1 | 14 | CSGGPGTNLNEQYF | TGCAGCGGTGGACCCGGGACCAACCTAAACGAGCAGTACTTC